These 31 T cell receptor beta chains came from one sample sequenced in a study of blood T cell repertoires in COVID-19 (dated by TCRdb to about 2020). The library was made by the immunoSEQ multiplex PCR assay. TCRdb's version of the immuneACCESS table is confined to in-frame rearrangements and falls short of the full clone set. An unresolved V gene accounts for under half of the shortfall where checked; the remainder is of unknown origin. This sample holds roughly 150,000 clones; about 77% were observed only once. The ten largest account for roughly 14% of the sample. The sample consisted of peripheral blood. These receptors originate from a woman of 80 years or more with acute or convalescent COVID-19.

The count of this clone is one. This chain joins TRBV19 and TRBJ1-1, with a weak D call TRBD1 (5 bases). Germline CDR1 and CDR2: LNHDA and SQIVND (reference sequence). This CDR3 is built from 12 residues. V was clipped by 4 bases and J by 7 bases, with 10 bases between them. CDR3 amino acids: CASSTRTNEAFF. Written as DNA, the CDR3 is TGTGCCAGTAGTACCAGGACAAATGAAGCTTTCTTT.

The chain is built from TRBV19 and TRBJ1-2, with D hard to call. V lost 7 bases to trimming and J lost 0 bases, with 12 bases between them. The CDR3 runs to 14 residues. CDR1 and CDR2 from the germline V gene are LNHDA and SQIVND (reference sequence). The CDR3 spells CASMRQPANYGYTF. The CDR3 DNA follows: TGTGCCAGTATGAGGCAACCAGCTAACTATGGCTACACCTTC.

V and J are TRBV9 and TRBJ2-5, with TRBD2 identical over 7 bases. The trim removed 0 bases at V and 2 bases at J, leaving 7 bases unmatched. Germline values: CDR1 SGDLS, CDR2 YYNGEE. The CDR3 length is 16 residues. The CDR3 bases are TGTGCCAGCAGCGTAGGCCCGACTAGCAGACAAGAGACCCAGTACTTC. Translation gives CASSVGPTSRQETQYF.

This clone was seen just once. V usage is TRBV27 and J usage is TRBJ1-2, with D unresolved. CDR3 length: 15 amino acids. The V end lost 2 bases, the J end lost 4 bases, and 14 bases lay between the germline ends. CDR1 and CDR2 from the germline V gene are MNHEY and SMNVEV (reference sequence). The CDR3 sequence is CASSLMGSRGYGYTF. DNA for the CDR3: TGTGCCAGCAGTTTAATGGGCAGTCGGGGCTATGGCTACACCTTC.

The sample holds one count of this clone. This chain uses TRBV7-2 with TRBJ1-6, with TRBD1 as a possible D gene (5 bases). Germline lookup yields CDR1 SGHTA and CDR2 FQGNSA. With 5 bases removed from V and 6 bases from J, the gap between germline ends came to 23 bases. The CDR3 consists of 18 residues. The chain's CDR3 is CASSLGAGTEGFNSPLHF. The CDR3, as DNA: TGTGCCAGCAGCCTAGGAGCCGGGACGGAGGGATTTAATTCACCCCTCCACTTT.

The chain uses TRBV19 and TRBJ1-1; D is unclear. V dropped 2 bases and J dropped 0 bases, with 7 bases sitting between them. CDR1 LNHDA and CDR2 SQIVND come from the germline V gene (reference sequence). This CDR3 has 14 amino acids. The CDR3 reads CASSISDMNTEAFF. The CDR3 DNA sequence: TGTGCCAGTAGTATAAGTGACATGAACACTGAAGCTTTCTTT.

In this sample, this clone turned up once. The rearrangement links TRBV5-1 to TRBJ2-5; 9 nucleotides line up with TRBD2. The CDR3 runs to 15 residues. V lost 4 bases, J lost 1 base, and 5 bases stayed unmatched. Germline V gene data show CDR1 as SGHRS and CDR2 as YFSETQ. DNA for the CDR3: TGCGCCAGCAGCCAAATGGGACTAGCCCAAGAGACCCAGTACTTC. Residues: CASSQMGLAQETQYF.

V and J are TRBV3-1 (or the pseudogene TRBV3-2) and TRBJ1-3, with D maybe TRBD1 (6 bases). Per the germline V gene, CDR1 is LGHDT and CDR2 is YNNKEL (reference sequence). The CDR3 extends over 15 amino acids. Trimming stripped 0 bases from V and 2 bases from J, with 8 bases between. The CDR3 region is CASSQEGAPGNTIYF. The CDR3 nucleotides read TGTGCCAGCAGCCAAGAGGGGGCTCCTGGAAACACCATATATTTT.

CDR3 region: CASSAPRGKNIQYF. CDR3 nucleotides: TGTGCCAGCAGCGCGCCACGGGGAAAAAACATTCAGTACTTC. V and J are TRBV7-9 and TRBJ2-4; a weak D match, TRBD2 (5 bases). The V end lost 5 bases, the J end lost 4 bases, and 12 bases lay between the germline ends. CDR3 size: 14 residues. The germline V gene has CDR1 SEHNR and CDR2 FQNEAQ (reference sequence). Filled out from reference TRBV7-9 and TRBJ2-4, the complete variable domain reads DTGVSQNPRHKITKRGQNVTFRCDPISEHNRLYWYRQTLGQGPEFLTYFQNEAQLEKSRLLSDRFSAERPKGSFSTLEIQRTEQGDSAMYLCASSAPRGKNIQYFGAGTRLSVL.

The rearrangement uses TRBV24-1 and TRBJ2-5; D is unclear. V lost 5 bases, J lost 5 bases, and 5 bases lay in between. The germline CDR1 and CDR2 sequences are KGHDR and SFDVKD. The CDR3 sequence is 11 residues long. CDR3 protein: CATSVYETQYF. DNA of the CDR3: TGTGCCACCAGTGTCTACGAGACCCAGTACTTC.

This rearrangement joins TRBV6-5 to TRBJ1-5, with 7 bases that match TRBD1. The CDR3 consists of 15 residues. Germline V gives CDR1 MNHEY, CDR2 SVGAGI. V lost 6 bases and J lost 0; bases outside the gene matches: 5. Here the CDR3 reads CASSPDRVSNQPQHF. As DNA, the CDR3 is TGTGCCAGCAGCCCCGACAGGGTTAGCAATCAGCCCCAGCATTTT.

The V call is TRBV7-9, the J call TRBJ1-2, with TRBD1 as a possible D gene (5 bases). Germline V gene data show CDR1 as SEHNR and CDR2 as FQNEAQ (reference sequence). This CDR3 has 15 amino acids. V was clipped by 0 bases and J by 5 bases, with 13 bases between them. CDR3 protein: CASSLAEGRGYGYTF. The CDR3 DNA follows: TGTGCCAGCAGCTTAGCGGAGGGGCGCGGGTATGGCTACACCTTC.

The chain employs TRBV6-4 and TRBJ2-5, with D unresolved. V lost 0 bases and J lost 3, with 17 bases in between. Germline CDR1 and CDR2: MRHNA and SNTAGT. The CDR3 sequence is 17 residues long. This CDR3 is CASSDSAHIDLEETQYF. The CDR3 DNA reads TGTGCCAGCAGTGACTCGGCACATATCGATCTGGAAGAGACCCAGTACTTC.

J is TRBJ1-2 and V is TRBV3-1 (or the pseudogene TRBV3-2); D is undetermined. V was clipped by 2 bases and J by 2 bases, with 9 bases between them. The CDR3 contains 14 residues. Germline loops: CDR1 LGHDT, CDR2 YNNKEL (reference sequence). CDR3 protein: CASSQQSQNYGYTF. In DNA, the CDR3 is TGTGCCAGCAGCCAACAATCACAGAACTATGGCTACACCTTC.

The chain recombines TRBV5-1 with TRBJ2-7, with 7 positions matching TRBD1. J lost 2 bases, V lost 0 bases, and 14 bases had no gene match. This CDR3 is 18 amino acids long. Germline V gene data show CDR1 as SGHRS and CDR2 as YFSETQ. The CDR3 loop is CASSLDSTTGTVAYEQYF. DNA of the CDR3: TGCGCCAGCAGCTTGGACTCCACTACAGGGACAGTGGCCTACGAGCAGTACTTC. The variable domain in full, completed from reference TRBV5-1 and TRBJ2-7, reads KAGVTQTPRYLIKTRGQQVTLSCSPISGHRSVSWYQQTPGQGLQFLFEYFSETQRNKGNFPGRFSGRQFSNSRSEMNVSTLELGDSALYLCASSLDSTTGTVAYEQYFGPGTRLTVT.

The table lists this clone with a count of one. The chain links TRBV7-9 to TRBJ2-1; TRBD1 aligns across 9 bases. The CDR3 runs 17 residues. Germline lookup yields CDR1 SEHNR and CDR2 FQNEAQ (reference sequence). Trimming took 1 base from V and 6 from J; bases not matched to a gene: 10. This CDR3 is CASSLDRGTGPRNEQFF. The CDR3 DNA reads as TGTGCCAGCAGCTTAGATCGCGGGACAGGGCCACGCAATGAGCAGTTCTTC.

J is TRBJ2-2 and V is TRBV5-4, with 8 bases that match TRBD1. This CDR3 has 15 amino acids. Germline CDR1 SGHNT, CDR2 YYREEE (reference sequence). V lost 4 bases to trimming and J lost 0 bases; unmatched junction nucleotides: 2. CDR3 sequence: CASSPGGSNTGELFF. DNA for the CDR3: TGTGCCAGCAGCCCAGGGGGCTCGAACACCGGGGAGCTGTTTTTT.

This clone was detected once. The chain couples TRBV20-1 to TRBJ2-5; D is perhaps TRBD2 (6 bases). The CDR3 totals 13 residues. The germline gives CDR1 DFQATT, CDR2 SNEGSKA (reference sequence). V dropped 3 bases and J dropped 7 bases, with 15 bases sitting between them. The CDR3 coding sequence is TGCAGTGCTAGTTTGGCGATGGGGGGGACCCAGTACTTC. It codes for CSASLAMGGTQYF.

The chain employs TRBV30 and TRBJ2-7, with 8 bases identical to TRBD2. The ends lost 2 bases at V and 3 bases at J; junction bases unmatched: 12. The CDR3 sequence is 16 residues long. The germline gives CDR1 GTSNPN, CDR2 SVGIG (reference sequence). CDR3 in DNA: TGTGCCTGGAGTCCCCTCCTGACTAGCGACCGCTACGAGCAGTACTTC. It translates to CAWSPLLTSDRYEQYF.

Note on this clone: In the same sample, other DNA sequences code for this CDR3. This chain joins TRBV3-1 (or the pseudogene TRBV3-2) and TRBJ2-3; a weak D match, TRBD2 (5 bases). The CDR3 has 14 residues. Deletions cut 1 base from V and 0 bases from J, with 5 bases between. Germline CDR1 is LGHDT and CDR2 is YNNKEL (reference sequence). The CDR3 reads CASSQGTSTDTQYF. The CDR3, as DNA: TGTGCCAGCAGCCAAGGGACTAGCACAGATACGCAGTATTTT.

As concerns this clone: A single base separates this from a much larger clone, so it may be a read error. The chain has TRBV7-9 and TRBJ1-1, with D unresolved. The germline CDR1 and CDR2 sequences are SEHNR and FQNEAQ (reference sequence). The V gene lost 3 bases and the J gene lost 0 bases, with 5 bases spanning the gap. The CDR3 spans 13 residues. CDR3 amino acids: CASSFGLNTEAFF. The CDR3 bases are TGTGCCAGCAGCTTTGGCCTGAACACTGAAGCTTTCTTT.

This clone was recorded once. The gene calls are TRBV4-1 and TRBJ2-3; 9 bases are shared with TRBD2. Unmatched junction bases numbered 9, after V lost 5 bases and J lost 3 bases. Germline CDR1 MGHRA, CDR2 YSYEKL. The CDR3 totals 16 residues. Written as DNA, the CDR3 is TGCGCCAGCAGCTACCTCCCGGGACTAGCAACAGATACGCAGTATTTT. This sequence encodes CASSYLPGLATDTQYF.

This rearrangement joins TRBV5-1 to TRBJ1-1, with TRBD1 as a possible D gene (6 bases). CDR1 and CDR2 (germline): SGHRS, YFSETQ. With 5 bases removed from V and 2 bases from J, the gap between germline ends came to 13 bases. This CDR3 contains 14 residues. Written as DNA, the CDR3 is TGCGCCAGCAGATCCACACAGGGTAACACTGAAGCTTTCTTT. Residues: CASRSTQGNTEAFF.

This CDR3 reads CASSQDLLAGASETQYF. DNA for the CDR3: TGTGCCAGCAGCCAAGATCTACTAGCGGGAGCCTCGGAGACCCAGTACTTC. V and J are TRBV3-1 (or the pseudogene TRBV3-2) and TRBJ2-5; TRBD2 aligns across 11 bases. After removal of 0 bases from V and 5 bases from J, the junction contained 8 bases not matched to a gene. Germline CDR1 and CDR2: LGHDT and YNNKEL (reference sequence). This CDR3 has 17 residues.

This clone has more than one count but fewer than ten. This sequence joins TRBV6-6 and TRBJ1-5, with D perhaps TRBD1 (6 bases). CDR1 is MNHNY and CDR2 is SVGAGI in the germline V gene (reference sequence). Trimming left V 2 bases short and J 0 bases short, with 8 bases between. The length of the CDR3 is 15 residues. For the CDR3, the DNA is TGTGCCAGCAGTTACGAGGGGGTTAGCAATCAGCCCCAGCATTTT. This sequence encodes CASSYEGVSNQPQHF.

The chain uses TRBV28 and TRBJ2-1; D is possibly TRBD1 (6 bases). V was trimmed by 11 bases and J by 4 bases, leaving 9 bases between them. The CDR3 spans 11 residues. CDR1 MDHEN and CDR2 SYDVKM come from the germline V gene. The CDR3 protein is CAGGRYNEQFF. CDR3 sequence (DNA): TGTGCCGGGGGCCGATACAATGAGCAGTTCTTC. The variable domain in full, with the rest retrieved from reference TRBV28 and TRBJ2-1, is DVKVTQSSRYLVKRTGEKVFLECVQDMDHENMFWYRQDPGLGLRLIYFSYDVKMKEKGDIPEGYSVSREKKERFSLILESASTNQTSMYLCAGGRYNEQFFGPGTRLTVL.

The chain carries TRBV28 and TRBJ2-7; TRBD2 agrees at 7 bases. The trim removed 3 bases at V and 0 bases at J, leaving 8 bases unmatched. The CDR3 has 16 residues. Germline CDR1 MDHEN, CDR2 SYDVKM. The CDR3 region is CASSFQLAELSYEQYF. In DNA form, the CDR3 reads TGTGCCAGCAGTTTTCAGCTAGCGGAGCTCTCCTACGAGCAGTACTTC.

This clone appeared a few times. The chain carries TRBV7-2 and TRBJ2-2; 10 positions match TRBD2. The ends lost 5 bases at V and 5 bases at J; junction bases unmatched: 2. CDR3 length: 14 residues. CDR1 and CDR2 from the germline V gene are SGHTA and FQGNSA. The CDR3 sequence is CASSPGLATGELFF. The CDR3, as DNA: TGTGCCAGCAGCCCGGGACTAGCGACCGGGGAGCTGTTTTTT.

J is TRBJ1-1 and V is TRBV6-5; TRBD1 agrees at 10 bases. The CDR3 length is 15 residues. The ends lost 6 bases at V and 5 bases at J; junction bases unmatched: 9. Looked up from germline, CDR1 is MNHEY and CDR2 is SVGAGI. The CDR3 is CASSNRGQGKTEAFF. The CDR3 DNA reads TGTGCCAGCAGCAACCGGGGACAGGGGAAAACTGAAGCTTTCTTT.

V is TRBV2 and J is TRBJ2-5, with TRBD2 matching over 9 bases. The CDR3 extends over 14 amino acids. Germline V gene lookup returns CDR1 SNHLY and CDR2 FYNNEI. Trimming cost V 3 bases and J 7 bases; bases outside gene matches: 6. The CDR3 DNA follows: TGTGCCAGCAGTGACCTGACTAGCGGAGTGACCCAGTACTTC. Its translation is CASSDLTSGVTQYF.

This rearrangement joins TRBV4-1 to TRBJ2-4; TRBD1 agrees at 9 bases. Per the germline V gene, CDR1 is MGHRA and CDR2 is YSYEKL. After removal of 0 bases from V and 1 base from J, the junction contained 4 bases not matched to a gene. CDR3 length: 17 residues. The CDR3 DNA reads TGCGCCAGCAGCCAAGATCCCGGACAGGGGGCCAAAAACATTCAGTACTTC. Translating it yields CASSQDPGQGAKNIQYF.